This TCR beta chain is from a study of shared clonotypes between healthy human individuals. Study-wide results and limits: In the sorted subsets, rarefaction showed sequencing was incomplete despite large depth. Naive subsets generally exceeded memory subsets in estimated richness.

The V gene lost 5 bases and the J gene lost 1 base, with 15 bases spanning the gap. The germline CDR1 and CDR2 sequences are SGHTA and FQGNSA. The CDR3 consists of 15 residues. For sorted subsets, about 190 ng DNA per replicate equaled about 27,000 T cell genomes. Data came from immunoSEQ multiplex PCR; TCRdb stores just in-frame clones and leaves some out. The data contain about 2 million clones, around 96% of them singletons. A remark on this clone: Its specificity is not known.

Terminally differentiated effector memory CD45RA+ cells were excluded from the naive CD8 cells, which were CD45RO-negative and positively selected for CCR7. The chain joins TRBV7-2 to TRBJ2-7, with a possible D match to TRBD1 (6 bases). The sample taken for sequencing was naive CD8+ T cells sorted from blood. This receptor was obtained from a man aged 18 to 29 in good health. CDR3 in DNA: TGTGCCAGCAGCGTGCAGGGGAGTGGGTCCTACGAGCAGTACTTC. This encodes CASSVQGSGSYEQYF.